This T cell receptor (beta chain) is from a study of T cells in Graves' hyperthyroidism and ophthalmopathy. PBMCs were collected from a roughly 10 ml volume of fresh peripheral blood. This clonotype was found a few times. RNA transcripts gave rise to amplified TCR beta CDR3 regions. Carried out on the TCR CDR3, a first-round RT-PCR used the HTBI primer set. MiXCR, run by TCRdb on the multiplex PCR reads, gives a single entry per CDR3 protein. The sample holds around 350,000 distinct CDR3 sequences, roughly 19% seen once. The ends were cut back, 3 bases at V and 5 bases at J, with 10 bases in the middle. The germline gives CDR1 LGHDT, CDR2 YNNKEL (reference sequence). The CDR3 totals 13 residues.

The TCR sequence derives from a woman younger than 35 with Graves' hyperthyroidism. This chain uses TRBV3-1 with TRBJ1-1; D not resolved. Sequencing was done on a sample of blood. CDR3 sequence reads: CASSQQVATEAFF. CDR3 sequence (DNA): TGTGCCAGCAGCCAGCAGGTCGCAACTGAAGCTTTCTTT.